This is a list of T cell receptor beta chains from one sample in a study of T cell responses to AZD1222 COVID-19 vaccine. The repertoire was sequenced with immunoSEQ multiplex PCR; TCRdb's copy has only in-frame clones and lacks some. The repertoire includes around 150,000 clones, less than 95% of them detected once, and approximately 5.9% sits in the top ten. The sample was peripheral blood, taken 28 days after the second AZD1222 dose. These receptor sequences come from an adult who received the AZD1222 COVID-19 vaccine. CDR3s leave out the opening cysteine and the closing phenylalanine or tryptophan.

v_gene	len	CDR3aa
TRBV19	18	ASSIGRVRGTSDSNQPQH
TRBV3-1/TRBV3-2	15	ASSQAGGGRSGNTIY
TRBV4-3	14	ASSQQTVLNTGELF
TRBV7-2	16	ASSSERPRTSVTYEQY
TRBV6-1	9	ASSEAGGSK
TRBV5-5	11	ASGRNLNEKLF
TRBV7-2	14	ASSLSRLYKGDEQF
TRBV27	14	ASSSRTVSYNSPLH
TRBV7-9	11	ASSLEANTEAF
TRBV20-1	9	STDKGNEQF
TRBV30	12	AWSVHTGTPGYT
TRBV4-1	13	ASSTGQNGYNEQF
TRBV7-6	13	ASSAVGTANSPLH
TRBV13	12	ASSQYLLTTEQF
TRBV6-5	12	ASRDRDYTYEQY
TRBV13	14	ASSPQLAGRTDTQY
TRBV28	9	ASSETYEQY
TRBV6-2/TRBV6-3	12	ASSYSRENRKAF
TRBV27	11	ASGTANTGELF
TRBV29-1	13	SVGRAKLAGETQY
TRBV19	14	ASRDRGPTSGQPQH
TRBV6-5	13	ASSYRTRNTGELF
TRBV2	11	ASSSDSNYGYT
TRBV10-3	14	AISESMVQVSGGYT
TRBV7-2	16	ASSLVGRGLSSYNEQF
TRBV6-6	14	ASSYQGSSYNSPLH
TRBV5-1	12	ASSLAGVSYEQY
TRBV14	13	ASSQVQLLRETQY
TRBV30	10	AWSFGEGPQH
TRBV3-1/TRBV3-2	14	ASSAQGGSYNSPLH
TRBV6-5	12	ATISRTGSREQY
TRBV28	16	ASSSLASGTAELYEQY
TRBV7-9	14	ASSPGQGLANYGYT
TRBV11-2	12	ASRTEKGTETQY
TRBV2	14	ASSRQGEAGRSPLH
TRBV10-3	13	ATRPTYQANYGYT
TRBV6-6	13	AIHSAGGIANEQF
TRBV12-3/TRBV12-4	11	ASSYLSSYEQY
TRBV5-1	11	ASSVGTWYEQY
TRBV6-2/TRBV6-3	12	ASSYFLQGGEQY
TRBV18	11	ASSGGQQETQY
TRBV27	14	ASSLGHFMTNYEQY
TRBV9	13	ASSVGPATNEKLF
TRBV10-3	12	AIREGLAGAVGF